This TCR beta chain comes out of a study of molecular identifiers for immune sequencing clone quantification. Study conclusions and caveats: Whereas naive cells kept under 1% of molecules in clones above 20 RNA copies, such clones held over 98% in effectors. Jurkat TCR RNA spiked in from one cell (amid roughly 970,000 naive cells) was reportedly detectable.

TCRdb re-derived calls from the PCR reads in MiXCR, one entry per CDR3 protein. The sample shows about 320,000 distinct CDR3 sequences, around a fifth of them seen only once. A note on this clonotype: Its matching antigen is unknown. A much larger clone sits a single nucleotide away, making a read error possible.

Naive CD8 libraries came from approximately 20,000 to 980,000 sorted cells with 10%, 30% or 50% RNA. Sorting defined naive CD8 T cells as CD8+CD4-CCR7+CD45RA+. Specimen: naive CD8+ T cells from blood, with Jurkat cell RNA spiked in. This sample's subset: FACS-sorted CD8+CD4-CCR7+CD45RA+ naive T cells. The clonotype originates from a human donor in good health. Some libraries in this study had Jurkat cell RNA spiked in.

CDR3 loop: CASSYSGIIYGYTF. DNA for the CDR3: TGTGCCAGCAGTTACTCAGGGATTATCTATGGCTACACCTTC. The V gene is TRBV6-2 or TRBV6-3, the J gene TRBJ1-2; D ambiguous. Germline V gives CDR1 MNHEY, CDR2 SVGEGT. V lost 0 bases and J lost 4, with 9 bases in between. There are 14 residues in the CDR3.